This T cell receptor (beta chain) was sequenced in a study of blood T cell repertoires in COVID-19. Study-wide background: PBMCs, B-cell-depleted T cells, or T cells provided the cDNA or gDNA that made up the material.

This CDR3 spans 15 amino acids. The germline gives CDR1 LNHDA, CDR2 SQIVND (reference sequence). V gave up 6 bases and J gave up 0 bases, with 9 bases separating them. In the original analysis: Cell counts per sample came from amplifying reference gene primers. Data came from immunoSEQ multiplex PCR; TCRdb stores just in-frame clones and leaves some out. That table is the source of V, J and clone size, and D and trimming were worked out from the DNA. The repertoire includes some 68,000 clones, roughly nine tenths of them detected once, and 2.5% to 3% sits in the top ten. Sequenced material: peripheral blood. The sequence was collected from a man in his forties or fifties with acute or convalescent COVID-19. The chain has TRBV19 and TRBJ2-6; no clear D gene. CDR3 in amino acids: CASSQGGSGANVLTF. Written as DNA, the CDR3 is TGTGCCAGTAGCCAAGGCGGCTCTGGGGCCAACGTCCTGACTTTC.